This T cell receptor beta chain was sequenced for a study of shared clonotypes between healthy human individuals. Study background: The donors, a couple of women and a few men, were aged 18 to 49.

The study enrolled healthy HIV-negative adults without recent acute infections or vaccinations as donors. As processed by the authors: Quality scores were absent from the junction-only immunoSEQ sequences, so filtering differed. The table came from immunoSEQ multiplex PCR; TCRdb's copy has only in-frame clones and leaves some out. The V and J calls and the clone size are those of that table, but D and trimming were determined from the DNA. Among 490,000 or so clones, over 65% were seen once, and the ten largest hold 13%. Source material: PBMCs. The receptor was isolated from a woman in her thirties or forties in good health. Some clones in this sample may be carry-over from other donors' samples.

CDR3 DNA: TGTGCCAGCAGCCTGGGAGGGCCTGAGCAGTTCTTC. Its translation: CASSLGGPEQFF. The rearrangement uses TRBV5-4 and TRBJ2-1, with 7 bases that match TRBD2. Germline CDR1 is SGHNT and CDR2 is YYREEE (reference sequence). V lost 4 bases, J lost 9 bases, and 4 bases stayed unmatched. This CDR3 has 12 amino acids.